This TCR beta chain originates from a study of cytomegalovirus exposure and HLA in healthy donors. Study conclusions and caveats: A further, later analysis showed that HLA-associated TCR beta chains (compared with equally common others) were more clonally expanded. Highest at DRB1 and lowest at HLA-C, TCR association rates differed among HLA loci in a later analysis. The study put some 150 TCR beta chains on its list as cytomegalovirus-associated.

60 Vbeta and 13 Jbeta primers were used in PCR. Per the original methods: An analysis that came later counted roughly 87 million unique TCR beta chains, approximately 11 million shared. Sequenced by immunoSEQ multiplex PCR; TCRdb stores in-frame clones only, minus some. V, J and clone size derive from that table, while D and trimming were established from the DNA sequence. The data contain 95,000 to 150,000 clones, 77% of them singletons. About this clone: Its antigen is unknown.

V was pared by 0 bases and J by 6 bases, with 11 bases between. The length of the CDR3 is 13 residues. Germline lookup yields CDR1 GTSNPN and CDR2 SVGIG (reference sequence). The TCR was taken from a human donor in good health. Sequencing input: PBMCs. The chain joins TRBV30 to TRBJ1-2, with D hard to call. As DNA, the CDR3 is TGTGCCTGGAGTGTACGAGCGAGGAATGGCTACACCTTC. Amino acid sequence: CAWSVRARNGYTF.